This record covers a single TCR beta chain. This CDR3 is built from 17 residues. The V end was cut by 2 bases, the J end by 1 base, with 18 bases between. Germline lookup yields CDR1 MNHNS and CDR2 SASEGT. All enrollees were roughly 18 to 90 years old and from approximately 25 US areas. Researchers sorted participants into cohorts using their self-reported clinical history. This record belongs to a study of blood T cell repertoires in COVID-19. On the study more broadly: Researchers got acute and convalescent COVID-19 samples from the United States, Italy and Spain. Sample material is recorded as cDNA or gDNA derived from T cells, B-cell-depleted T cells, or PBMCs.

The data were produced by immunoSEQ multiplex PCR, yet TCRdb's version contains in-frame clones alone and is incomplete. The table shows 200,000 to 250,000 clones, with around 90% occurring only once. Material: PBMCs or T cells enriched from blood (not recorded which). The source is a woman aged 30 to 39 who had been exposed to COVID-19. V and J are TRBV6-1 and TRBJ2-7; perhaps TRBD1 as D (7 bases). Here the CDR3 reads CASSENRGTAQSYEQYF. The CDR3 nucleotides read TGTGCCAGCAGTGAAAACCGGGGGACAGCGCAGTCCTACGAGCAGTACTTC.